The T cell receptor (beta chain) under discussion was sequenced for a study of identical twins. Study findings and constraints: Memory repertoires lacked the insertion deficit that abundant cord blood beta clonotypes showed. Twin pairs had excess sharing that was weaker in beta out-of-frame sequences.

This clonotype was seen more than once but under ten times. The antigen is not known. This CDR3 has 15 residues. Germline values: CDR1 SGHRS, CDR2 YFSETQ. Trimming pared 2 bases from V and 6 bases from J, leaving 18 bases between. TCRdb fed the 5' RACE reads into MiXCR, producing one record per CDR3 protein. The table includes some 1,700,000 distinct CDR3 sequences, roughly a third detected once. The chain links TRBV5-1 to TRBJ2-7; D not resolved. This clonotype originated in a newborn girl in good health. The material sequenced was cord blood. CDR3 region: CASSFESPTVAEQYF. The CDR3 DNA is TGCGCCAGCAGCTTTGAGTCCCCAACAGTAGCCGAGCAGTACTTC.